This T cell receptor (beta chain) was profiled in a study of blood T cell repertoires in COVID-19. V dropped 0 bases and J dropped 8 bases, with 17 bases sitting between them. Germline V lookup: CDR1 SGDLS, CDR2 YYNGEE. The CDR3 loop spans 15 amino acids. Libraries were prepared by immunoSEQ multiplex PCR; TCRdb keeps only in-frame clonotypes and omits some of them. The sample lists approximately 140,000 clones, about 80% occurring once. The sample consisted of peripheral blood. This sequence was found in a woman aged 80 or over in a cohort sampled during active or convalescent COVID-19. The chain employs TRBV9 and TRBJ1-2; TRBD1 is a possible D gene (6 bases). CDR3 coding DNA: TGTGCCAGCAGCGTAGCTCATTCCAGGGGCGGCGGCTACACCTTC. Its protein product is CASSVAHSRGGGYTF.